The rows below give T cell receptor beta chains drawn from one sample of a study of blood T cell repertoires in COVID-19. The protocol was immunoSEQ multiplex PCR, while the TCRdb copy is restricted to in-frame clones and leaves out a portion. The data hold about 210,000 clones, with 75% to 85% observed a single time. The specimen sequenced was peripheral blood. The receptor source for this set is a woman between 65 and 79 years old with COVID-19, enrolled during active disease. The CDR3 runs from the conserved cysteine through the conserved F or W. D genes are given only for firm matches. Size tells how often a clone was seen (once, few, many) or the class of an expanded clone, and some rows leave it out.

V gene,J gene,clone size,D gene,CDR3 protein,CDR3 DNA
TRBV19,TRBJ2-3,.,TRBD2,CASSIGLAGVVDTQYF,TGTGCCAGTAGTATTGGTCTAGCGGGAGTAGTGGATACGCAGTATTTT
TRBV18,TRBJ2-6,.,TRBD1,CASSLNSGTGVPSGANVLTF,TGTGCCAGCTCACTAAATTCCGGGACAGGGGTCCCCTCTGGGGCCAACGTCCTGACTTTC
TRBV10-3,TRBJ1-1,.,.,CAISGATTENTEAFF,TGTGCCATCAGTGGGGCCACAACCGAGAACACTGAAGCTTTCTTT
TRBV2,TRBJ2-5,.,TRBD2,CASSEELAGAGETQYF,TGTGCCAGCAGTGAAGAACTAGCGGGAGCGGGGGAGACCCAGTACTTC
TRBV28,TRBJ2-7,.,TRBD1,CASSLLGTGSPYEQYF,TGTGCCAGCAGTTTATTGGGGACAGGGTCCCCCTACGAGCAGTACTTC
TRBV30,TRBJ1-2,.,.,CAWSVSAVNYGYTF,TGTGCCTGGAGTGTGTCGGCGGTGAACTATGGCTACACCTTC
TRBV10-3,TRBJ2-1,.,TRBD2,CAISWTSGYNEQFF,TGTGCCATCAGCTGGACTAGCGGATACAATGAGCAGTTCTTC
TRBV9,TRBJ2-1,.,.,CASAIAARSYNEQFF,TGTGCCAGCGCCATAGCGGCCCGTTCCTACAATGAGCAGTTCTTC
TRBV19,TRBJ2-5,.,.,CATTRFAFIAGESGETQYF,TGTGCCACTACGCGGTTTGCTTTCATTGCCGGGGAGTCGGGGGAGACCCAGTACTTC
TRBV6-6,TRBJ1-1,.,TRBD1,CASSPDRVVSAFF,TGTGCCAGCAGTCCGGACAGGGTGGTATCAGCTTTCTTT
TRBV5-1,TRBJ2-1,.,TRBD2,CASSLVASGRGANEQFF,TGCGCCAGCAGCTTGGTGGCTAGCGGGAGAGGTGCGAATGAGCAGTTCTTC
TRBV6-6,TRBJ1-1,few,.,CASRRNSPNTEAFF,TGTGCCAGCAGAAGGAACAGCCCGAACACTGAAGCTTTCTTT
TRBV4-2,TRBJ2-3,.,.,CATPNSTDTQYF,TGTGCCACCCCGAACTCCACAGATACGCAGTATTTT
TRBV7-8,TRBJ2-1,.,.,CASTILWRDDEQFF,TGTGCCAGCACTATCCTTTGGCGGGATGATGAGCAGTTCTTC
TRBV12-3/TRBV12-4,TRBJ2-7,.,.,CASSYTFEQYF,TGTGCCAGCAGTTACACATTTGAGCAGTACTTC
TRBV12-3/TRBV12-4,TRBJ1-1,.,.,CASSFQNTEAFF,TGTGCCAGCAGTTTTCAGAACACTGAAGCTTTCTTT
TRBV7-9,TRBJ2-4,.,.,CASSLTPRAGTGNIQYF,TGTGCCAGCAGTTTGACGCCCCGTGCGGGGACCGGAAACATTCAGTACTTC
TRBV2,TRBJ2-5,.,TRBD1,CASSEFRGLETQYF,TGTGCCAGCAGTGAATTTAGGGGGCTGGAGACCCAGTACTTC
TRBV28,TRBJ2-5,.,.,CASGAEETGIRETQYF,TGTGCCAGCGGAGCAGAGGAGACGGGAATCAGAGAGACCCAGTACTTC
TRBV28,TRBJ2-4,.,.,CASSFLRDWAKNIQYF,TGTGCCAGCAGTTTTCTCCGGGACTGGGCCAAAAACATTCAGTACTTC
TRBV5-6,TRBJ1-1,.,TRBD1,CASSLDRGSFMNTEAFF,TGTGCCAGCAGCTTGGACAGGGGAAGTTTCATGAACACTGAAGCTTTCTTT
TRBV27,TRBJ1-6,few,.,CATRTDSSYNSPLHF,TGTGCCACCAGGACAGACAGCTCCTATAATTCACCCCTCCACTTT